This T cell receptor beta chain was retrieved from a study of blood T cell repertoires in COVID-19. Study overall: Researchers got acute and convalescent COVID-19 samples from the United States, Italy and Spain. Sources were T cells, B-cell-depleted T cells, or PBMCs; the material itself was cDNA or gDNA.

Trimming took off 5 bases at V and 6 bases at J, with 16 bases between the two ends. Germline V CDR1 and CDR2: MDHEN, SYDVKM. The CDR3 extends over 14 amino acids. Authors' processing steps: Amplification of reference gene primers provided the estimated nucleated cell counts. Assay: immunoSEQ multiplex PCR; the TCRdb copy retains only in-frame clones and omits some. That table supplies the V and J calls and clone size; D and trimming were determined from the DNA. The table includes roughly 200,000 clones, over 70% detected once. The J gene is TRBJ1-2, the V gene TRBV28, with unresolved D. The sequence came from a woman aged 80 or older with acute or convalescent COVID-19. Material: peripheral blood. This chain's CDR3 is CASSPYPAGNGYTF. Here the CDR3 DNA reads TGTGCCAGCAGTCCCTATCCAGCGGGGAATGGCTACACCTTC.